The rows below give T cell receptor beta chains drawn from one sample of a study of shared clonotypes between healthy human individuals. Repertoires were generated with immunoSEQ multiplex PCR, while TCRdb's copy carries only in-frame clones and drops some. The sample has over 2 million clones; roughly 94% are singletons. The sequenced material came from naive CD8+ T cells sorted from blood. These receptors were taken from a man between 18 and 35 years old in good health. The CDR3 runs from the conserved cysteine through the conserved F or W.

J gene,V gene,CDR3 protein
TRBJ2-7,TRBV19,CASSTNKEGTYEQYF
TRBJ2-1,TRBV7-9,CASSPHTNEQFF
TRBJ2-1,TRBV5-6,CASSSGLAGVEQFF
TRBJ1-4,TRBV5-4,CASSSTGTVSEKLFF
TRBJ2-7,TRBV5-6,CASSSFFGDPGEQYF
TRBJ2-1,TRBV5-1,CASSLVPGEQFF
TRBJ1-2,TRBV5-1,CASSLGQGAYGYTF
TRBJ2-7,TRBV2,CASSPWGASYEQYF
TRBJ2-7,TRBV27,CASSWTGGPEQYF
TRBJ1-2,TRBV27,CASSPRQGESGYTF
TRBJ2-1,TRBV6-6,CASSLAVRINNEQFF
TRBJ1-3,TRBV29-1,CSVTRDSGNTIYF
TRBJ2-2,TRBV5-4,CASSPLGGYTGELFF
TRBJ2-3,TRBV5-1,CASSPTGRGYADTQYF
TRBJ2-2,TRBV6-5,CASTQDPTGELFF
TRBJ1-1,TRBV27,CASSRNRGLNTEAFF
TRBJ2-5,TRBV6-5,CASIPLGAETQYF
TRBJ2-7,TRBV28,CASSFRGFNYEQYF
TRBJ2-6,TRBV25-1,CASQPGLAQFSGANVLTF
TRBJ2-3,TRBV7-6,CASRETGMSTDTQYF
TRBJ1-2,TRBV4-1,CASSPQGLIGYGYTF
TRBJ2-1,TRBV28,CASSSQFRGLDNEQFF
TRBJ2-7,TRBV7-9,CASSSPSGSYEQYF
TRBJ2-1,TRBV27,CASSPLLGSQFF
TRBJ1-2,TRBV7-9,CASSLDGQGRDGYTF
TRBJ2-2,TRBV21-1,CASSPRSGELFF
TRBJ2-3,TRBV10-3,CAISGRTGGADTQYF